The following is a T cell receptor beta chain sequence with its context. Antigen unknown. These data come from a study of beta chain features in type 1 diabetes. In the study overall: Cell yields, age and gender were similar between patients and healthy donors. General study points: There were fewer insertions and more deletions at the VDJ junctions of type 1 diabetes patients. Type 1 diabetes patients showed a moderate but significant shortening of TCRB CDR3s in all four CD4+ subsets.

Expressed TCRB transcripts were sequenced because the entire RNA isolate underwent reverse transcription. The method was immunoSEQ multiplex PCR; TCRdb's version includes in-frame clones alone and lacks a portion of them. The data contain some 700,000 clones, 13% of them singletons. J gave up 8 bases and V 5 bases, and 11 bases lay outside the gene matches. CDR1 and CDR2 (germline): SGHAT, FQNNGV. This CDR3 contains 15 residues. Per donor, one heparinised blood draw averaged around 0.12 L. Sorting with CD45RO/CCR7/CD25/CD127/CD95/CD27 yielded naive, central memory, regulatory and stem-like memory CD4+ cells.

The sequencing input was naive CD4+ T cells from blood. The V call is TRBV11-2, the J call TRBJ2-1; the match to TRBD1 covers 8 bases. The clonotype comes from a man younger than 35 with type 1 diabetes. The CDR3 nucleotides are TGTGCCAGCAGCCTAGTCGGGACAGGCCTCGATGAGCAGTTCTTC. Protein: CASSLVGTGLDEQFF.